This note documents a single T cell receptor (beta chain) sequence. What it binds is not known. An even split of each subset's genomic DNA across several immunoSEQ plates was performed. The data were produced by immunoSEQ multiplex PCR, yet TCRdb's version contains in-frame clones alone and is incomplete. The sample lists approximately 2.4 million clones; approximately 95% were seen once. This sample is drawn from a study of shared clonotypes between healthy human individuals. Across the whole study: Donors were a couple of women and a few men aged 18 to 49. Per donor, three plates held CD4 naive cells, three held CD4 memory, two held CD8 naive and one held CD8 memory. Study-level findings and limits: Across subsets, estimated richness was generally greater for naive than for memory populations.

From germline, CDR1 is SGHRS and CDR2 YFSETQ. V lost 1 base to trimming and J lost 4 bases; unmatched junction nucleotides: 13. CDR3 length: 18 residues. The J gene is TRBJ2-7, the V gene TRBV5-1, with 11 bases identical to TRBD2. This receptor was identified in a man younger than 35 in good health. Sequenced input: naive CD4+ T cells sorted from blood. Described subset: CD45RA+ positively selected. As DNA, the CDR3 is TGCGCCAGCAGCTTGCACCTAGCGGGAGGCCCTAACCAATACGAGCAGTACTTC. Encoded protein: CASSLHLAGGPNQYEQYF.